At least ten counts were recorded for the clone carrying this TCR beta chain. The target antigen is unknown. TCRdb reprocessed the reads via MiXCR and lists one record per CDR3 protein. The sample yields 200,000 to 250,000 distinct CDR3 sequences, roughly an eighth seen once. This entry comes from a study of T cell repertoires in cytomegalovirus infection. Study-level points and caveats: Predominance within the ex vivo response was attributable to HLA-C-restricted CMV-specific TCR beta clonotypes.

This CDR3 is 12 amino acids long. V lost 3 bases to trimming and J lost 7 bases, with 10 bases between them. Germline CDR1 SGHTA, CDR2 FQGNSA. The rearrangement links TRBV7-2 to TRBJ2-7, with D possibly matching TRBD1 (6 bases). Sequencing used PBMCs. This clonotype was sampled from a human donor in good health (CMV status not recorded). Some clones in this sample may be carry-over from other donors' samples. CDR3 nucleotides: TGTGCCAGCAGCTTTCCTACAGGGGAGCAGTACTTC. Its protein is CASSFPTGEQYF.